A selection of T cell receptor beta chains follows, all from one sample in a study of graft-versus-host responses after intestinal transplantation. Their antigens remain unidentified. Data came from immunoSEQ multiplex PCR; TCRdb stores just in-frame clones and leaves some out. The sample contains just under 90,000 clones, under 85% of which appear only once. The specimen was unstimulated CD8+ T cells sorted from spleen or lymph node cells, collected before intestinal transplant. Receptors originate from a human donor who received an intestinal transplant. The CDR3 runs from the conserved cysteine through the conserved F or W. Each record gives: D gene, clone size, V gene, CDR3 length, J gene, CDR3 DNA, CDR3 protein. A D gene is named only where the DNA matches it firmly. Size is stated for part of the rows, as once, few or many counts, or as a class when the clone is expanded.

.	.	TRBV10-3	15	TRBJ2-7	TGTGCCATCAGTAGGTGGGGGACCTCCCATTACGAGCAGTACTTC	CAISRWGTSHYEQYF
.	.	TRBV29-1	13	TRBJ2-7	TGCAGCGTTATTCGTGGGGGGACCTACGAGCAGTACTTC	CSVIRGGTYEQYF
TRBD1	.	TRBV6-6	13	TRBJ2-7	TGTGCCAGCAGCCCCGGGACAGTCTACGAGCAGTACTTC	CASSPGTVYEQYF
TRBD1	.	TRBV7-9	15	TRBJ2-1	TGTGCCAGCAGCTTAGCTTTGGACAGGGAGGAAGAGCAGTTCTTC	CASSLALDREEEQFF
TRBD2	.	TRBV11-2	15	TRBJ2-1	TGTGCCAGCAGTGAGCGGGACTTCTCCTACAATGAGCAGTTCTTC	CASSERDFSYNEQFF
.	.	TRBV27	12	TRBJ1-1	TGTGCCAGCAGCGACAGGAACACTGAAGCTTTCTTT	CASSDRNTEAFF
TRBD1	.	TRBV7-9	17	TRBJ2-7	TGTGCCAGCAGCTTCGGGACAGCCCCTCTCTTTAACTACGAGCAGTACTTC	CASSFGTAPLFNYEQYF
TRBD1	once	TRBV7-2	13	TRBJ2-1	TGTGCCAGCAGCTTTGAGAGGTCGGACAGGGAATTCTTC	CASSFERSDREFF
.	.	TRBV7-9	15	TRBJ2-7	TGTGCCAGCAGCTTAGCGCCGGGGAAATCCTACGAGCAGTACTTC	CASSLAPGKSYEQYF
.	.	TRBV19	14	TRBJ2-1	TGTGCCAGTAGTATGGGCTACCTCTACAATGAGCAGTTCTTC	CASSMGYLYNEQFF
.	.	TRBV30	13	TRBJ2-1	TGTGCCTGGAGTAGGGACATCGGCAATGAGCAGTTCTTC	CAWSRDIGNEQFF
TRBD1	.	TRBV2	14	TRBJ1-1	TGTGCCAGCAGCTCCGGACAGGGGGACACTGAAGCTTTCTTT	CASSSGQGDTEAFF
TRBD1	.	TRBV4-1	17	TRBJ1-1	TGCGCCAGCAGCCTCACCCGACAGGGCGTAGGGACCACTGAAGCTTTCTTT	CASSLTRQGVGTTEAFF
.	.	TRBV2	14	TRBJ2-3	TGTGCCAGCAGTGAAGCGGCGGGTTCGGATACGCAGTATTTT	CASSEAAGSDTQYF
TRBD2	.	TRBV28	19	TRBJ2-1	TGTGCCAGCAGTGTAGTTGGGGGACTACCCTCAGGCTCCTACAATGAGCAGTTCTTC	CASSVVGGLPSGSYNEQFF
TRBD2	.	TRBV9	15	TRBJ2-3	TGTGCCAGCAGCGCTAGCGGGGGGGCCACAGATACGCAGTATTTT	CASSASGGATDTQYF
TRBD1	few	TRBV5-1	16	TRBJ1-2	TGCGCCAGCAGCGCGGCCCCCGGGACAGAGGTCATGGGCTACACCTTC	CASSAAPGTEVMGYTF
TRBD1	few	TRBV25-1	16	TRBJ2-7	TGTGCCAGCAGTGAATATTTCGGACAGGGGAGGGACGAGCAGTACTTC	CASSEYFGQGRDEQYF
.	.	TRBV19	13	TRBJ1-2	TGTGCCAGTAGTATGAGGGGGAACTATGGCTACACCTTC	CASSMRGNYGYTF
.	.	TRBV5-6	14	TRBJ1-4	TGTGCCAGCAGTTTGGGGGGCGCGGGGGAAAAACTGTTTTTT	CASSLGGAGEKLFF
.	.	TRBV28	15	TRBJ2-7	TGTGCCAGCAGTTTAACACAGGGAGGAGCGGGCGAGCAGTACTTC	CASSLTQGGAGEQYF
TRBD1	.	TRBV12-5	18	TRBJ2-5	TGTGCTAGTGGTTTGGTACCCCGAACGACAGGGGTCCAAGAGACCCAGTACTTC	CASGLVPRTTGVQETQYF
TRBD2	.	TRBV6-5	15	TRBJ2-7	TGTGCCAGCAGTACATGGACTAGCGGGCCCTACGAGCAGTACTTC	CASSTWTSGPYEQYF
TRBD1	few	TRBV27	16	TRBJ2-3	TGTGCCAGCAGTCAATTACAGGGGGTCAGAACAGATACGCAGTATTTT	CASSQLQGVRTDTQYF
.	.	TRBV27	14	TRBJ2-1	TGTGCCAGCAGTTCCCGGACAGTATACAATGAGCAGTTCTTC	CASSSRTVYNEQFF
.	.	TRBV10-2	15	TRBJ1-1	TGCGCCAGCGGGGGCTTGTTCGGAGGTGACACTGAAGCTTTCTTT	CASGGLFGGDTEAFF
.	few	TRBV6-6	16	TRBJ1-6	TGTGCCAGCAGTTACTCGGGGGCGACAGCGAATTCACCCCTCCACTTT	CASSYSGATANSPLHF
TRBD2	.	TRBV14	15	TRBJ2-7	TGTGCCAGCAGCCATTATAGCGGGGGGGCCTACGAGCAGTACTTC	CASSHYSGGAYEQYF
.	.	TRBV6-1	13	TRBJ2-5	TGTGCCAGCAGTTATGCTAGCGAAGAGACCCAGTACTTC	CASSYASEETQYF
TRBD2	.	TRBV5-5	16	TRBJ2-7	TGTGCCAGCAGCTCCGCGACTAGCGGGAGGTCCTACGAGCAGTACTTC	CASSSATSGRSYEQYF
TRBD2	.	TRBV9	20	TRBJ2-2	TGTGCCAGCAGCGTAGTGAATCAGAACTGTCGGACTAGCGAGTCCGGGGAGCTGTTTTTT	CASSVVNQNCRTSESGELFF
.	.	TRBV25-1	13	TRBJ2-7	TGTGCCAGCAGTTTCAGGGAAACCTACGAGCAGTACTTC	CASSFRETYEQYF
TRBD2	.	TRBV6-5	15	TRBJ2-1	TGTGCCAGCAGTTCGCCTAGCGGGGTTAACAATGAGCAGTTCTTC	CASSSPSGVNNEQFF
.	.	TRBV9	12	TRBJ2-1	TGTGCCAGCAGCACCGTACCCACTGAGCAGTTCTTC	CASSTVPTEQFF
TRBD1	.	TRBV28	16	TRBJ1-3	TGTGCCAGCGGTTTGGGGACAGCTCCCATGGGAAACACCATATATTTT	CASGLGTAPMGNTIYF
TRBD1	.	TRBV6-5	13	TRBJ2-7	TGTGCCAGCATCATGACAGGGAAATACGAGCAGTACTTC	CASIMTGKYEQYF
.	.	TRBV10-3	14	TRBJ1-5	TGTGCCATCAGCCCGGGACTGAGCAAATTGCCCCAGCATTTT	CAISPGLSKLPQHF
TRBD1	.	TRBV14	12	TRBJ2-1	TGTGCCAGCAGCGCTACAGGGGGCGAGCAGTTCTTC	CASSATGGEQFF
.	few	TRBV27	15	TRBJ1-3	TGTGCCAGCAGTTTGTGGCCGGTCGGCAGAAACACCATATATTTT	CASSLWPVGRNTIYF
.	once	TRBV7-9	14	TRBJ2-1	TGTGCCAGCAGCTTGAGGGCGGGATCCAATGAGCAGTTCTTC	CASSLRAGSNEQFF
.	few	TRBV19	15	TRBJ2-7	TGTGCCAGTAGTGCCGCGGGGGCCGTCTCCTACGAGCAGTACTTC	CASSAAGAVSYEQYF
TRBD2	.	TRBV28	16	TRBJ2-1	TGTGCCAGCAGTTCTCTTAGCGGGGGGGCTTACAATGAGCAGTTCTTC	CASSSLSGGAYNEQFF
.	.	TRBV14	16	TRBJ2-1	TGTGCCAGCAGCCAAGTTTCTGCCATTTCCTACAATGAGCAGTTCTTC	CASSQVSAISYNEQFF
.	.	TRBV11-2	16	TRBJ2-1	TGTGCCAGCAGCTTAATGGCAGGAAGAGGGTACAATGAGCAGTTCTTC	CASSLMAGRGYNEQFF
TRBD2	.	TRBV28	19	TRBJ2-2	TGTGCCAGCAGCCTCAGGACTAGCGGACTAAAATTGAACACCGGGGAGCTGTTTTTT	CASSLRTSGLKLNTGELFF
TRBD1	.	TRBV11-2	14	TRBJ2-7	TGTGCCAGCAGCCCCGGACAGGGGGCCTGGGAGCAGTACTTC	CASSPGQGAWEQYF
TRBD2	.	TRBV15	15	TRBJ2-7	TGTGCCACCGGGGATAGCGGGACCTTCTCCTACGAGCAGTACTTC	CATGDSGTFSYEQYF
.	.	TRBV2	13	TRBJ1-2	TGTGCCAGAAGGGGGGAGGGATCCTATGGCTACACCTTC	CARRGEGSYGYTF
TRBD1	.	TRBV28	14	TRBJ2-7	TGTGCCAGCAGTCTGACAGGGAGCTCCTACGAGCAGTACTTC	CASSLTGSSYEQYF
TRBD1	.	TRBV13	14	TRBJ2-7	TGTGCCAGCAGCCCCCGGGACAGGGTGTACGAGCAGTACTTC	CASSPRDRVYEQYF
TRBD1	.	TRBV19	14	TRBJ2-7	TGTGCCAGTAGTATGGGACAGGGGCCCTACGAGCAGTACTTC	CASSMGQGPYEQYF
TRBD2	few	TRBV7-2	15	TRBJ2-1	TGTGCCAGCAGCTTAATGGGAGGGCGGTACAATGAGCAGTTCTTC	CASSLMGGRYNEQFF
.	.	TRBV10-2	14	TRBJ2-7	TGCGCCAGCAGTGAAGCGGGCCAGGGGTACGAGCAGTACTTC	CASSEAGQGYEQYF
TRBD2	few	TRBV27	13	TRBJ2-7	TGTGCCAGCAGGCTAGCGGGGGCCTACGAGCAGTACTTC	CASRLAGAYEQYF
.	.	TRBV6-5	15	TRBJ2-7	TGTGCCAGCAGTTACTCTACTACCCCGGTCTACGAGCAGTACTTC	CASSYSTTPVYEQYF
.	.	TRBV10-3	13	TRBJ1-1	TGTGCCATCAATACAGTGGATTACACTGAAGCTTTCTTT	CAINTVDYTEAFF
TRBD1	.	TRBV7-8	14	TRBJ2-5	TGTGCCAGCAGCTCCCCGGGACAGAGAGAGACCCAGTACTTC	CASSSPGQRETQYF
.	.	TRBV27	14	TRBJ2-4	TGTGCCAGCAGTTCCGGACTTGGCCAAAACATTCAGTACTTC	CASSSGLGQNIQYF
.	.	TRBV6-1	10	TRBJ1-2	TGTGCCAGCGGAGTCTATGGCTACACCTTC	CASGVYGYTF